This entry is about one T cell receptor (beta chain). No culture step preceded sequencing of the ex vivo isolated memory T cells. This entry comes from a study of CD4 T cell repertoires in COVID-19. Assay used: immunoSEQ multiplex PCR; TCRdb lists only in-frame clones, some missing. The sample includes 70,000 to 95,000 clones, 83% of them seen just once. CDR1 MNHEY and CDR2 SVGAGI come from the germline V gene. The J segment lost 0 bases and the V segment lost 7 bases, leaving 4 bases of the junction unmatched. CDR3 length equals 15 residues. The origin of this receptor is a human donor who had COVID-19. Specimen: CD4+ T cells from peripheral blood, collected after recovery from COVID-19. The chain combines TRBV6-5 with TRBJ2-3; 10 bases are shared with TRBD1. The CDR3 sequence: CASMKTGGSTDTQYF. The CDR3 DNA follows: TGTGCCAGCATGAAGACAGGGGGCAGCACAGATACGCAGTATTTT.